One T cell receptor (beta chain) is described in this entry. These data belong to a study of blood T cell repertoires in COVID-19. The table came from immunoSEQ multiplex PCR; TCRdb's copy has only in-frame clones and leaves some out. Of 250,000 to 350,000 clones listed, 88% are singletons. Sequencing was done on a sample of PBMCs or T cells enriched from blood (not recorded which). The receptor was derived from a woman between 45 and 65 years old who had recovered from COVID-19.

The CDR3 reads CASSYGSSGEQFF. The CDR3 nucleotides are TGTGCCAGCAGTTACGGGAGTTCGGGTGAGCAGTTCTTC. The genes are TRBV6-2 or TRBV6-3 and TRBJ2-1; perhaps TRBD2 as D (5 bases). The V end lost 2 bases, the J end lost 9 bases, and 11 bases lay between the germline ends. CDR1 and CDR2 from the germline V gene are MNHEY and SVGEGT. This CDR3 has 13 residues.